A single sample is the source of the 9 T cell receptor beta chains below, sequenced in a study of shared clonotypes between healthy human individuals (dated by TCRdb to the early 2020s). CD8 naive samples consisted of CD45RO-negative cells that were positively selected for CCR7, yielding a CD45RA+CCR7+ population without TemRA cells. Library construction relied on the immunoSEQ multiplex PCR assay. The immuneACCESS repertoire file appears here via TCRdb, limited to in-frame rearrangements. These files lack a portion of the clones; in checked studies, under half of the deficit traces to unresolved V genes, and the cause of the others is not known. Within this sample are hundreds of thousands of clones, with roughly 95% of them counted one time only. The ten largest make up 0.11% of the sample. Sequencing input: naive CD8+ T cells sorted from blood. This specimen's cell subset or site label, per the study, means: CD45RA+CCR7+. The receptors originated from a woman aged 30 to 39 in good health.

The rearrangement joins TRBV5-6 to TRBJ2-7; perhaps D is TRBD1 or TRBD2 (5 bases each). Germline V gene sequence: CDR1 SGHDT, CDR2 YYEEEE. This CDR3 comprises 11 residues. The germline V and J ends were trimmed by 10 bases and 3 bases, with 11 bases remaining between them. CDR3 sequence (DNA): TGTGCCGGCCGGGGCGGCTACGAGCAGTACTTC. This gives the protein CAGRGGYEQYF.

This chain joins TRBV28 and TRBJ2-7, with 10 bases that match TRBD2. Trimming cost V 6 bases and J 1 base; bases outside gene matches: 3. Germline CDR1 reads MDHEN; CDR2 reads SYDVKM. This CDR3 spans 14 amino acids. Here the CDR3 reads CASRRTSGSYEQYF. In DNA form, the CDR3 reads TGTGCCAGCAGGCGGACTAGCGGATCCTACGAGCAGTACTTC.

The chain links TRBV5-4 to TRBJ2-2; TRBD2 is a possible D gene (6 bases). This CDR3 has 15 residues. V gave up 5 bases and J gave up 6 bases, with 17 bases separating them. Germline V gene data show CDR1 as SGHNT and CDR2 as YYREEE (reference sequence). CDR3 in DNA: TGTGCCAGCAGGGGCGGTCGGGGACTGGCCGGGGAGCTGTTTTTT. Translating it yields CASRGGRGLAGELFF.

This clone was detected once. The chain is built from TRBV6-5 and TRBJ2-5; D may be TRBD2 (6 bases). From germline, CDR1 is MNHEY and CDR2 SVGAGI. The CDR3 is made up of 16 amino acids. V was shortened by 2 bases and J by 4 bases, with 17 bases between the two germline ends. Here the CDR3 DNA reads TGTGCCAGCAGTTACGGGTTCGGGGGATTGGCAGAGACCCAGTACTTC. Protein: CASSYGFGGLAETQYF.

The gene calls are TRBV28 and TRBJ1-2; TRBD1 agrees at 8 bases. The V gene end was trimmed by 7 bases and the J gene end by 5 bases; junction bases not matched to a gene: 21. The germline V gene encodes CDR1 MDHEN and CDR2 SYDVKM. The CDR3 loop spans 18 amino acids. The CDR3 spells CASKLPGQGHPPLYGYTF. DNA for the CDR3: TGTGCCAGCAAACTGCCCGGACAGGGACATCCCCCGCTTTATGGCTACACCTTC.

This chain connects TRBV10-3 to TRBJ2-1, with D possibly TRBD2 on 5 matching bases. The CDR3 length is 15 residues. The V end was cut by 5 bases, the J end by 4 bases, with 15 bases between. From germline, CDR1 is ENHRY and CDR2 SYGVKD. The CDR3 here is CAISLDPRVYNEQFF. For the CDR3, the DNA is TGTGCCATCAGTTTGGATCCGCGGGTGTACAATGAGCAGTTCTTC.

This sequence joins TRBV27 and TRBJ1-5; D is undetermined. CDR3 length: 14 residues. Germline V lookup: CDR1 MNHEY, CDR2 SMNVEV (reference sequence). Trimming removed 7 bases at V and 3 bases at J, with 13 bases between. CDR3: CASNPSGPNQPQHF. The DNA of the CDR3 is TGTGCCAGCAACCCCTCGGGCCCCAATCAGCCCCAGCATTTT.

In the case of this clone: The sample contains more than one DNA sequence encoding this CDR3. The V call is TRBV9, the J call TRBJ2-7; D is perhaps TRBD2 (5 bases). V lost 3 bases and J lost 2, with 12 bases in between. The germline CDR1 and CDR2 sequences are SGDLS and YYNGEE. The CDR3 has 14 residues. The CDR3 loop is CASSAGLAAYEQYF. CDR3 sequence (DNA): TGTGCCAGCAGCGCGGGTCTAGCTGCCTACGAGCAGTACTTC.

The V gene is TRBV13, the J gene TRBJ2-3; D gene ambiguous. Trimming removed 7 bases from V and 3 bases from J, with 11 bases in between. CDR1 is PRHDT, CDR2 FYEKMQ, per germline (reference sequence). The CDR3 sequence is 13 residues long. CDR3 sequence: CASTPRNTDTQYF. The CDR3 bases are TGTGCCAGCACCCCAAGAAATACAGATACGCAGTATTTT. The full variable domain, completed using reference TRBV13 and TRBJ2-3, is AAGVIQSPRHLIKEKRETATLKCYPIPRHDTVYWYQQGPGQDPQFLISFYEKMQSDKGSIPDRFSAQQFSDYHSELNMSSLELGDSALYFCASTPRNTDTQYFGPGTRLTVL.